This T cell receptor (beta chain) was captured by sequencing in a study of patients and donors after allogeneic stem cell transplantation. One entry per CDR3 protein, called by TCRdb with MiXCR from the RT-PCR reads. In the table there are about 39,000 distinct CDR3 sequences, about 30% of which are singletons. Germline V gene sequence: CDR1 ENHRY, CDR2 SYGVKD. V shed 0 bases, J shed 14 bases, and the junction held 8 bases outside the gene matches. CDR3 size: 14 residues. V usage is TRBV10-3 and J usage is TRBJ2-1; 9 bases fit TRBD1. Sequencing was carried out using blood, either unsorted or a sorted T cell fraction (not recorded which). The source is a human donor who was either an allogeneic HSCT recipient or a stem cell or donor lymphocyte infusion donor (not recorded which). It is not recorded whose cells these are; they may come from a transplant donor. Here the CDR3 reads CAISESEVRDREFF. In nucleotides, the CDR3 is TGTGCCATCAGTGAGTCAGAGGTTCGGGACAGGGAGTTCTTC.